This passage covers 10 T cell receptor beta chains from one sample sequenced in a study of OX40 agonist ivuxolimab in advanced cancers. Only in-frame clones appear in the TCRdb table, and some are missing; sequencing was by immunoSEQ multiplex PCR. The data hold roughly 80,000 clones, with over 75% observed a single time. The material sequenced was CD4+ or CD8+ T cells sorted from blood, taken in a trial of the OX40 agonist ivuxolimab. The receptor source for this set is an adult with an advanced solid tumor such as melanoma, head and neck, liver or kidney cancer.

The rearrangement uses TRBV19 and TRBJ1-4, with TRBD1 identical over 10 bases. The ends lost 7 bases at V and 5 bases at J; junction bases unmatched: 4. The germline V gene has CDR1 LNHDA and CDR2 SQIVND (reference sequence). CDR3 length: 14 amino acids. The CDR3 spells CASNPDRGNEKLFF. CDR3 in DNA: TGTGCCAGTAACCCGGACAGGGGGAATGAAAAACTGTTTTTT.

The V gene is TRBV7-7, the J gene TRBJ2-5; D remains unclear. The CDR3 is 13 residues long. V was trimmed by 0 bases and J by 5 bases, leaving 7 bases between them. Germline loops: CDR1 SSHAT, CDR2 FNYEAQ (reference sequence). The CDR3 DNA follows: TGTGCCAGCAGCTTAGCGGCAATCGAGACCCAGTACTTC. Translating gives CASSLAAIETQYF.

The V gene is TRBV19, the J gene TRBJ2-1, with D tentatively TRBD1 or TRBD2 (6 bases each). V lost 3 bases, J lost 6 bases, and 15 bases lay in between. In germline, CDR1 is LNHDA, CDR2 SQIVND (reference sequence). The CDR3 runs to 15 residues. CDR3 nucleotides: TGTGCCAGTAGTATTAGAGGGGGGAGTGGCAATGAGCAGTTCTTC. Protein: CASSIRGGSGNEQFF.

The J gene is TRBJ1-1, the V gene TRBV5-1; D may be TRBD1 (6 bases). The CDR3 is 16 amino acids. V was clipped by 5 bases and J by 1 base, with 18 bases between them. Germline V gene lookup returns CDR1 SGHRS and CDR2 YFSETQ. CDR3 residues: CASSPLPGHANTEAFF. The CDR3 nucleotides read TGCGCCAGCAGTCCTCTTCCGGGACATGCGAACACTGAAGCTTTCTTT.

This sequence joins TRBV10-3 and TRBJ2-3, with TRBD2 matching 9 bases. With 5 bases clipped from V and 5 bases from J, the junction kept 8 bases outside the gene matches. The CDR3 is made up of 15 amino acids. CDR1 and CDR2 (germline): ENHRY, SYGVKD. The CDR3 loop is CAISYSGGSGDTQYF. The CDR3 DNA sequence: TGTGCCATCAGTTACAGCGGGGGGAGTGGAGATACGCAGTATTTT.

This clone appeared a single time. The V gene is TRBV7-8, the J gene TRBJ1-1, with 8 bases matching TRBD1. This CDR3 region has 14 residues. Germline V gene data show CDR1 as SGHVS and CDR2 as FQNEAQ. The V gene end was trimmed by 5 bases and the J gene end by 4 bases; junction bases not matched to a gene: 6. The DNA of the CDR3 is TGTGCCAGCAGCCAACAGGGGGAAAGCACTGAAGCTTTCTTT. Residues: CASSQQGESTEAFF.

This rearrangement joins TRBV7-9 to TRBJ2-3, with D maybe TRBD2 (5 bases). The CDR3 is 16 amino acids. From germline, CDR1 is SEHNR and CDR2 FQNEAQ (reference sequence). The V end lost 5 bases, the J end lost 0 bases, and 15 bases lay between the germline ends. In DNA form, the CDR3 reads TGTGCCAGCAGCCTCAACAGAGGACTTAGCACAGATACGCAGTATTTT. It yields the protein CASSLNRGLSTDTQYF.

CDR3: CASSQEAGRANTGELFF. CDR3 sequence (DNA): TGTGCCAGCAGCCAAGAAGCAGGGCGGGCGAACACCGGGGAGCTGTTTTTT. The chain joins TRBV4-2 to TRBJ2-2, with D perhaps being TRBD1 or TRBD2 (5 bases each). The CDR3 length is 17 residues. V was clipped by 0 bases and J by 0 bases, with 11 bases between them. Looked up from germline, CDR1 is LGHNA and CDR2 is YNFKEQ.

The rearrangement uses TRBV9 and TRBJ1-1; 8 bases match TRBD1. Germline loops: CDR1 SGDLS, CDR2 YYNGEE. V lost 0 bases, J lost 0 bases, and 13 bases stayed unmatched. The length of the CDR3 is 19 residues. CDR3 loop: CASSVDGQGEGYMNTEAFF. The CDR3 DNA follows: TGTGCCAGCAGCGTAGATGGACAGGGCGAGGGTTATATGAACACTGAAGCTTTCTTT.

The chain has TRBV19 and TRBJ1-2; D is ambiguous. Trimming left V 7 bases short and J 8 bases short, with 17 bases between. This CDR3 is 13 amino acids long. CDR1 is LNHDA, CDR2 SQIVND, per germline (reference sequence). CDR3 sequence: CASTDGLEGGYTF. DNA of the CDR3: TGTGCCAGTACCGACGGCCTCGAGGGAGGCTACACCTTC. The full variable domain, its missing parts supplied by reference TRBV19 and TRBJ1-2, is DGGITQSPKYLFRKEGQNVTLSCEQNLNHDAMYWYRQDPGQGLRLIYYSQIVNDFQKGDIAEGYSVSREKKESFPLTVTSAQKNPTAFYLCASTDGLEGGYTFGSGTRLTVV.